The 24 T cell receptor beta chains listed next were all sequenced from one sample in a study of T cell repertoires in cytomegalovirus infection (dated by TCRdb to the late 2010s). Sequencing was performed on an Illumina HiSeq 1500. TCRdb's own reprocessing of the public reads used fastp at Q25 and MiXCR and kept productive beta chains. Rows with one shared CDR3 protein collapse into an entry with the most common genes and DNA. Here the sample has about 450,000 distinct CDR3 sequences; 25% to 40% occur a single time. In total, the top ten clones hold roughly an eighth of the sample. The sequenced sample was PBMCs. All receptors come from a human donor in good health (CMV status not recorded). Some clones in this sample may be carry-over from other donors' samples.

The chain joins TRBV7-2 to TRBJ2-3, with D tentatively TRBD1 or TRBD2 (7 bases each). V lost 0 bases and J 5 bases, leaving 15 bases between the germline ends. Germline V gene sequence: CDR1 SGHTA, CDR2 FQGNSA. The CDR3 is 16 residues long. The CDR3 sequence: CASSLARGGDRDTQYF. The CDR3 coding sequence is TGTGCCAGCAGCTTAGCCAGGGGGGGCGATAGAGATACGCAGTATTTT.

This clonotype was observed a handful of times. V usage is TRBV7-2 and J usage is TRBJ2-1; D might be TRBD2 (5 bases). V was shortened by 7 bases and J by 1 base, with 14 bases between the two germline ends. This CDR3 is built from 15 residues. CDR1 is SGHTA, CDR2 FQGNSA, per germline. The CDR3 is CASTSGLSSYNEQFF. In DNA, the CDR3 is TGTGCCAGCACCAGCGGACTCTCTTCCTACAATGAGCAGTTCTTC.

This clonotype was observed a few times. The chain carries TRBV10-3 and TRBJ2-2; D is uncertain. CDR1 and CDR2 from the germline V gene are ENHRY and SYGVKD. The CDR3 contains 17 residues. V was cut by 7 bases and J by 0 bases, with 18 bases left in between. CDR3 in amino acids: CAIKTDFRSPNTGELFF. DNA for the CDR3: TGTGCCATCAAAACCGACTTCCGCTCCCCGAACACCGGGGAGCTGTTTTTT.

This clonotype was seen only a few times. This chain joins TRBV19 and TRBJ2-1; no clear D. This CDR3 spans 14 amino acids. Germline V CDR1 and CDR2: LNHDA, SQIVND (reference sequence). The V end was cut by 8 bases, the J end by 8 bases, with 19 bases between. CDR3 coding DNA: TGTGCCAGTGCAAGGACGCCGGCAAGCGATGAGCAGTTCTTC. Its protein is CASARTPASDEQFF.

The chain employs TRBV6-1 and TRBJ2-1, with 8 positions matching TRBD2. The CDR3 spans 14 residues. The V gene end was trimmed by 7 bases and the J gene end by 5 bases; junction bases not matched to a gene: 7. CDR1 MNHNS and CDR2 SASEGT come from the germline V gene. This CDR3 reads CASTGSGVNNEQFF. Written as DNA, the CDR3 is TGTGCCAGCACCGGTAGCGGGGTCAACAATGAGCAGTTCTTC.

The chain couples TRBV15 to TRBJ1-2; tentative D call: TRBD1 (5 bases). Germline V gives CDR1 LNHNV, CDR2 YYDKDF (reference sequence). V lost 0 bases to trimming and J lost 8 bases, with 16 bases between them. This CDR3 is built from 15 residues. The CDR3 DNA is TGTGCCACCAGCAGAGAGCTGGGGCAGCAGGTGGGCTACACCTTC. It codes for CATSRELGQQVGYTF.

As concerns this clonotype: Here the CDR3 omits its conserved ending phenylalanine or tryptophan, so a read error is the likely source. The CDR3 here is CASSPPSRGLNTEAFL. CDR3 DNA sequence: TGTGCCAGCAGCCCGCCCTCGAGGGGGTTGAACACTGAAGCTTTCCTT. The gene calls are TRBV7-8 and TRBJ1-1, with a possible D match to TRBD1 (6 bases). Trimming cost V 5 bases and J 0 bases, with 16 bases left between them. The CDR3 contains 16 residues. Germline CDR1 is SGHVS and CDR2 is FQNEAQ.

This clonotype was counted a few times. The gene calls are TRBV20-1 and TRBJ2-3; no clear D. CDR3 length: 13 amino acids. Per the germline V gene, CDR1 is DFQATT and CDR2 is SNEGSKA (reference sequence). V was pared by 5 bases and J by 2 bases, with 11 bases between. CDR3 loop: CSAPRFVTDTQYF. The CDR3 nucleotides read TGCAGTGCTCCGCGTTTCGTCACAGATACGCAGTATTTT.

This clonotype was found a few times. The chain is built from TRBV25-1 and TRBJ2-7; TRBD2 is a possible D gene (6 bases). This CDR3 region has 16 residues. V dropped 6 bases and J dropped 7 bases, with 25 bases sitting between them. Germline V gives CDR1 MGHDK, CDR2 SYGVNS. CDR3 amino acids: CASRDELGTGGREQYF. CDR3 in DNA: TGTGCCAGCAGGGACGAACTGGGGACTGGGGGAAGAGAGCAGTACTTC.

The chain combines TRBV20-1 with TRBJ1-2, with D possibly TRBD1 on 6 matching bases. This CDR3 is built from 13 residues. The V and J ends lost 0 bases and 5 bases respectively, with 10 bases between them. Germline V gives CDR1 DFQATT, CDR2 SNEGSKA (reference sequence). DNA of the CDR3: TGCAGTGCTAGAGATCGTCAGGGGTATGGCTACACCTTC. Its translation: CSARDRQGYGYTF.

This clonotype was counted between two and nine times. This rearrangement joins TRBV27 to TRBJ2-1, with 8 bases aligning to TRBD2. Losses at the gene ends were 3 bases for V and 7 bases for J; bases not matched to a gene: 11. The CDR3 is 16 amino acids. The germline CDR1 and CDR2 sequences are MNHEY and SMNVEV (reference sequence). CDR3 sequence (DNA): TGTGCCAGCAGTTTCAGAACTCGGACTAGCCGAAATGAGCAGTTCTTC. As protein: CASSFRTRTSRNEQFF.

The chain carries TRBV28 and TRBJ1-2; maybe TRBD1 (6 bases). Trimming pared 4 bases from V and 7 bases from J, leaving 16 bases between. The CDR3 has 14 amino acids. The germline V gene encodes CDR1 MDHEN and CDR2 SYDVKM. The CDR3 nucleotides are TGTGCCAGCAGTTACACAGGGCTGTTTTCTGGCTACACCTTC. Protein: CASSYTGLFSGYTF.

The V call is TRBV24-1, the J call TRBJ2-2; 7 bases map to TRBD1. The CDR3 has 13 residues. V dropped 7 bases and J dropped 8; count of bases not matched to a gene: 6. Looked up from germline, CDR1 is KGHDR and CDR2 is SFDVKD. The CDR3 loop reads CATRGDSPGELFF. The CDR3 nucleotides read TGTGCCACCAGGGGGGACAGTCCGGGGGAGCTGTTTTTT.

This clonotype came up a few times. This chain joins TRBV18 and TRBJ1-6; D is uncertain. CDR3 length: 16 residues. Germline V lookup: CDR1 KGHSH, CDR2 LQKENI. V gave up 5 bases and J gave up 2 bases, with 13 bases separating them. CDR3 DNA: TGTGCCAGCTCAGGAGGAGCTAATACCTATAATTCACCCCTCCACTTT. Protein: CASSGGANTYNSPLHF.

In its sample, this clonotype was seen many times. The rearrangement uses TRBV12-3 or TRBV12-4 and TRBJ1-2, with D perhaps TRBD1 (5 bases). With 3 bases removed from V and 2 bases from J, the gap between germline ends came to 10 bases. The CDR3 totals 14 residues. The CDR3 reads CASSFRGGNYGYTF. The CDR3 nucleotides are TGTGCCAGCAGTTTTCGGGGGGGAAACTATGGCTACACCTTC.

This clonotype turned up a few times. The rearrangement uses TRBV19 and TRBJ1-1; TRBD1 might be the D (5 bases). The V end lost 3 bases, the J end lost 1 base, and 12 bases lay between the germline ends. The CDR3 consists of 15 residues. Germline V lookup: CDR1 LNHDA, CDR2 SQIVND (reference sequence). The CDR3 sequence: CASSILDSPNTEAFF. The DNA for the CDR3 is TGTGCCAGTAGTATCCTCGACAGCCCGAACACTGAAGCTTTCTTT. Full variable domain (outside the CDR3, taken from reference TRBV19 and TRBJ1-1): DGGITQSPKYLFRKEGQNVTLSCEQNLNHDAMYWYRQDPGQGLRLIYYSQIVNDFQKGDIAEGYSVSREKKESFPLTVTSAQKNPTAFYLCASSILDSPNTEAFFGQGTRLTVV.

The rearrangement links TRBV20-1 to TRBJ1-2, with D perhaps matching TRBD1 (5 bases). V lost 0 bases and J 4 bases, leaving 6 bases between the germline ends. The germline gives CDR1 DFQATT, CDR2 SNEGSKA (reference sequence). The CDR3 is 12 residues long. In nucleotides, the CDR3 is TGCAGTGCTAGAGAGACAGCCTATGGCTACACCTTC. It yields the protein CSARETAYGYTF.

This clonotype appeared a few times. The CDR3 sequence: CASSWIRQGYNSPLHF. Written as DNA, the CDR3 is TGTGCCAGCAGCTGGATTAGACAGGGCTATAATTCACCCCTCCACTTT. The chain carries TRBV5-4 and TRBJ1-6; 7 nucleotides line up with TRBD1. The V and J ends lost 3 bases and 3 bases, in that order; junction bases with no gene match: 6. The CDR3 extends over 16 amino acids. Germline V CDR1 and CDR2: SGHNT, YYREEE (reference sequence).

This clonotype has more than one count but fewer than ten. The V gene is TRBV7-6, the J gene TRBJ1-2, with TRBD1 identical over 8 bases. The junction had 11 bases not matched to a gene; V was cut back by 4 bases and J by 4 bases. This CDR3 has 16 amino acids. Germline V CDR1 and CDR2: SGHVS, FNYEAQ. Here the CDR3 reads CASSSQQTGGGYGYTF. The CDR3, as DNA: TGTGCCAGCAGCTCGCAACAAACAGGGGGGGGCTATGGCTACACCTTC. Using reference TRBV7-6 and TRBJ1-2 for the parts outside the CDR3, the full variable domain is GAGVSQSPRYKVTKRGQDVALRCDPISGHVSLYWYRQALGQGPEFLTYFNYEAQQDKSGLPNDRFSAERPEGSISTLTIQRTEQRDSAMYRCASSSQQTGGGYGYTFGSGTRLTVV.

The CDR3 region is CASSLSHSGGRYNEQFF. In DNA, the CDR3 is TGTGCCAGCAGCCTGTCCCATAGCGGGGGGAGATACAATGAGCAGTTCTTC. The V gene is TRBV28, the J gene TRBJ2-1; 10 bases are a match to TRBD2. Germline CDR1 and CDR2: MDHEN and SYDVKM. The CDR3 sequence is 17 residues long. Trimming cost V 6 bases and J 4 bases; bases outside gene matches: 12.

This chain joins TRBV6-2 or TRBV6-3 and TRBJ1-2, with 8 bases aligning to TRBD1. This CDR3 has 15 residues. CDR1 MNHEY and CDR2 SVGEGT come from the germline V gene. The J segment lost 3 bases and the V segment lost 7 bases, leaving 10 bases of the junction unmatched. CDR3 amino acids: CASTPGQGFDYGYTF. In DNA, the CDR3 is TGTGCCAGCACCCCTGGACAGGGCTTCGACTATGGCTACACCTTC.

This clonotype came up a few times. This sequence joins TRBV5-4 and TRBJ1-3; D perhaps matches TRBD1 (5 bases). The CDR3 totals 16 residues. Germline lookup yields CDR1 SGHNT and CDR2 YYREEE (reference sequence). Trimming took 3 bases from V and 1 from J, leaving 14 bases between them. DNA of the CDR3: TGTGCCAGCAGCTCCTCCGGGACTCATTCTGGAAACACCATATATTTT. Amino acids: CASSSSGTHSGNTIYF.

This clonotype was counted once. CDR3 DNA: TGCGCCAGCAGCTCCCACCTAGCTGGTCCCTCAGAGACCCAGTACTTC. Its protein is CASSSHLAGPSETQYF. This chain connects TRBV5-1 to TRBJ2-5, with TRBD2 as a possible D gene (5 bases). The CDR3 covers 16 residues. Germline V CDR1 and CDR2: SGHRS, YFSETQ. Trimming left V 3 bases short and J 4 bases short, with 19 bases between.

This clonotype came up many times. This chain links TRBV11-2 with TRBJ1-2, with D possibly being TRBD1 (6 bases). Deletions cut 5 bases from V and 8 bases from J, with 18 bases between. Per germline, CDR1 SGHAT and CDR2 FQNNGV. The CDR3 has 14 residues. This chain's CDR3 is CASSRAQGTRGYTF. The CDR3 DNA follows: TGTGCCAGCAGCCGCGCCCAGGGGACCCGGGGCTACACCTTC.